This T cell receptor beta chain was obtained from a study of T cell responses to AZD1222 COVID-19 vaccine. Study-level findings and limits: Unmutated variant regions reportedly attract nearly half of all spike-specific TCRs.

The method was immunoSEQ multiplex PCR; TCRdb's version includes in-frame clones alone and lacks a portion of them. There are approximately 92,000 clones in the sample; approximately 91% occur only once, and about a fifth lies in the top ten. About this clone: Antigen unknown. The same CDR3 arises from other DNA sequences in this sample as well.

The specimen was peripheral blood, collected on day 0 of AZD1222 vaccination. The receptor comes from an adult in good health.

The chain's CDR3 is CATSEGYGYTF. DNA for the CDR3: TGTGCCACCAGTGAAGGCTATGGCTACACCTTC. The V and J genes are TRBV24-1 and TRBJ1-2; D is unclear. The germline V gene has CDR1 KGHDR and CDR2 SFDVKD. The CDR3 has 11 residues. V dropped 4 bases and J dropped 4 bases, with 3 bases sitting between them.